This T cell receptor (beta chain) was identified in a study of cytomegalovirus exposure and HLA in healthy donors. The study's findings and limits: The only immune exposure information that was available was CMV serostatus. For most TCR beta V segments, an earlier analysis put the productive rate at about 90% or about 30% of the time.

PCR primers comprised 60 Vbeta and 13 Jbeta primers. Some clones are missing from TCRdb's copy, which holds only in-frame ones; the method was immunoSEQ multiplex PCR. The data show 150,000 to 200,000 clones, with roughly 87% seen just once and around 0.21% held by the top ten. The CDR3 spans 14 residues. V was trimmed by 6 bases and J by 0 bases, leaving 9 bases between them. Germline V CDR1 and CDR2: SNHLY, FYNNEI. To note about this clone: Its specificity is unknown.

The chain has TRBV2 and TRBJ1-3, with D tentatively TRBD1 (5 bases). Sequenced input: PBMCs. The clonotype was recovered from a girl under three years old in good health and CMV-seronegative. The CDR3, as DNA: TGTGCCAGCAGGGCAGGGCCCTCTGGAAACACCATATATTTT. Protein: CASRAGPSGNTIYF. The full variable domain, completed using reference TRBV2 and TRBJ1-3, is EPEVTQTPSHQVTQMGQEVILRCVPISNHLYFYWYRQILGQKVEFLVSFYNNEISEKSEIFDDQFSVERPDGSNFTLKIRSTKLEDSAMYFCASRAGPSGNTIYFGEGSWLTVV.